These 26 T cell receptor beta chains were all obtained from the same sample, sequenced in a study of T cell changes during pregnancy in multiple sclerosis. Method: immunoSEQ multiplex PCR; TCRdb's copy keeps in-frame clones and lacks some. The sample contains some 51,000 clones, 90% to 95% of which appear only once. The sequences come from CD4+ T cells from peripheral blood mononuclear cells, collected in the second trimester of pregnancy. The receptors originated from a female donor with multiple sclerosis, enrolled in a pregnancy study.

The V and J genes are TRBV5-6 and TRBJ1-1, with 7 bases fitting TRBD1. In germline, CDR1 is SGHDT, CDR2 YYEEEE. The CDR3 is 14 residues long. The trim removed 5 bases at V and 7 bases at J, leaving 11 bases unmatched. The CDR3 here is CASRLRGRFNEAFF. The CDR3 DNA reads TGTGCCAGCAGACTGAGGGGGCGGTTCAATGAAGCTTTCTTT.

This clone was counted a single time. The V gene is TRBV2, the J gene TRBJ2-2; the D gene is possibly TRBD2 (5 bases). There are 13 residues in the CDR3. V lost 7 bases, J lost 4 bases, and 10 bases lay in between. Germline CDR1 and CDR2: SNHLY and FYNNEI. The CDR3 DNA reads as TGTGCCAGCATGGTCGGAGGCACCGGGGAGCTGTTTTTT. It is translated as CASMVGGTGELFF.

The chain uses TRBV7-8 and TRBJ2-7; 7 positions agree with TRBD1. The CDR3 contains 16 residues. With V trimmed by 3 bases and J by 3 bases, 11 bases remained unmatched. Germline V gene data show CDR1 as SGHVS and CDR2 as FQNEAQ. For the CDR3, the DNA is TGTGCCAGCAGCTTGGCTAAGACAGGGTACGACTACGAGCAGTACTTC. Translation: CASSLAKTGYDYEQYF.

This sequence joins TRBV18 and TRBJ2-3, with 7 bases aligning to TRBD1. Germline CDR1 and CDR2: KGHSH and LQKENI. After removal of 6 bases from V and 2 bases from J, the junction contained 5 bases not matched to a gene. This CDR3 has 14 residues. As DNA, the CDR3 is TGTGCCAGCTCCTACCAGGGGGACACAGATACGCAGTATTTT. Its translation is CASSYQGDTDTQYF.

The rearrangement joins TRBV5-4 to TRBJ2-3; D not certain. Trimming removed 3 bases at V and 5 bases at J, with 19 bases between. Germline assignment: CDR1 SGHNT and CDR2 YYREEE (reference sequence). The CDR3 length is 16 residues. This CDR3 is CASSSFMGARQDTQYF. The CDR3 nucleotides are TGTGCCAGCAGCTCCTTCATGGGCGCGAGACAAGATACGCAGTATTTT.

The chain is built from TRBV5-1 and TRBJ1-4; the D is unclear. Germline V CDR1 and CDR2: SGHRS, YFSETQ. Trimming left V 7 bases short and J 0 bases short, with 7 bases between. This CDR3 spans 13 amino acids. CDR3 nucleotide sequence: TGCGCCAGCGGACTTGCAACTAATGAAAAACTGTTTTTT. Protein: CASGLATNEKLFF.

In nucleotides, the CDR3 is TGTGCCAGCAGAGCCGACAGGGGCTTACTCTACGAGCAGTACTTC. Protein sequence: CASRADRGLLYEQYF. J is TRBJ2-7 and V is TRBV6-6, with 8 bases fitting TRBD1. The CDR3 runs 15 residues. Germline CDR1 is MNHNY and CDR2 is SVGAGI (reference sequence). V shed 6 bases, J shed 3 bases, and the junction held 10 bases outside the gene matches.

This chain connects TRBV25-1 to TRBJ2-5; the D gene is possibly TRBD1 (5 bases). This CDR3 is built from 13 residues. V lost 3 bases to trimming and J lost 5 bases, with 10 bases between them. Per germline, CDR1 MGHDK and CDR2 SYGVNS. CDR3 sequence (DNA): TGTGCCAGCAGTGACCAGGGAAGGGAGACCCAGTACTTC. Protein: CASSDQGRETQYF.

The V gene is TRBV7-8, the J gene TRBJ2-7; 10 positions agree with TRBD2. CDR1 SGHVS and CDR2 FQNEAQ come from the germline V gene. The length of the CDR3 is 19 residues. After removal of 5 bases from V and 0 bases from J, the junction contained 16 bases not matched to a gene. CDR3 bases: TGTGCCAGCAGCCCCGCCCCAACTAGCGGGGCAGCGAACTCCTACGAGCAGTACTTC. Encoded protein: CASSPAPTSGAANSYEQYF.

This chain connects TRBV7-3 to TRBJ2-7; 7 bases match TRBD1. This CDR3 has 16 amino acids. Germline V gene data show CDR1 as SGHTA and CDR2 as FQGTGA. V was clipped by 2 bases and J by 6 bases; unmatched bases: 13. The DNA for the CDR3 is TGTGCCAGCAGCTTAGGTAAACTCGGACAGGCCGGCGAGCAGTACTTC. Residues: CASSLGKLGQAGEQYF.

The genes are TRBV5-1 and TRBJ2-5; 7 positions match TRBD1. Germline assignment: CDR1 SGHRS and CDR2 YFSETQ. V was clipped by 0 bases and J by 9 bases; unmatched bases: 2. This CDR3 contains 12 residues. CDR3 coding DNA: TGCGCCAGCAGCTTGGGGCAGGGGGCCCAGTACTTC. Encoded protein: CASSLGQGAQYF.

This sequence joins TRBV5-4 and TRBJ2-7; the D gene is possibly TRBD2 (5 bases). Per the germline V gene, CDR1 is SGHNT and CDR2 is YYREEE (reference sequence). This CDR3 is 12 amino acids long. The V end lost 0 bases, the J end lost 5 bases, and 6 bases lay between the germline ends. The chain's CDR3 is CASSLDGDEQYF. The CDR3 DNA reads as TGTGCCAGCAGCTTGGACGGGGACGAGCAGTACTTC.

This clone was recorded a few times. The chain is built from TRBV7-6 and TRBJ2-5; the match to TRBD2 covers 13 bases. Germline values: CDR1 SGHVS, CDR2 FNYEAQ. The CDR3 loop spans 16 amino acids. V was clipped by 5 bases and J by 5 bases; unmatched bases: 8. The CDR3 DNA reads TGTGCCAGCAGCGTAACGACTAGCGGGGGGTGGGAGACCCAGTACTTC. Residues: CASSVTTSGGWETQYF.

This chain's CDR3 is CASGSGQAPSGANVLTF. The CDR3 nucleotides read TGTGCTAGTGGTTCCGGACAGGCCCCATCTGGGGCCAACGTCCTGACTTTC. The chain employs TRBV12-5 and TRBJ2-6; 7 bases agree with TRBD1. There are 17 residues in the CDR3. V was clipped by 4 bases and J by 1 base; unmatched bases: 7. Per germline, CDR1 LGHNT and CDR2 FRNRAP.

J is TRBJ1-3 and V is TRBV11-3; D is unclear. V was clipped by 1 base and J by 0 bases, with 16 bases between them. This CDR3 region has 18 residues. Germline V gives CDR1 SGHNT, CDR2 YENEEA. CDR3: CASSLVWAGPSSGNTIYF. CDR3 DNA sequence: TGTGCCAGCAGCTTAGTCTGGGCAGGCCCGAGCTCTGGAAACACCATATATTTT.

This sequence joins TRBV19 and TRBJ1-1; 9 bases line up with TRBD1. The CDR3 extends over 13 amino acids. V shed 5 bases and J 6 bases; nucleotides not matched to a gene: 4. CDR1 is LNHDA and CDR2 is SQIVND in the germline V gene (reference sequence). This chain's CDR3 is CASSLRQGAEAFF. The CDR3 DNA follows: TGTGCCAGTAGTCTCCGACAGGGGGCTGAAGCTTTCTTT.

This chain joins TRBV5-6 and TRBJ1-6; the D is unclear. V was clipped by 2 bases and J by 10 bases, with 10 bases between them. This CDR3 comprises 13 residues. CDR1 and CDR2 from the germline V gene are SGHDT and YYEEEE. For the CDR3, the DNA is TGTGCCAGCAGCTTTCCCAGCGGATCACCCCTCCACTTT. It yields the protein CASSFPSGSPLHF.

The V call is TRBV7-2, the J call TRBJ2-5, with 8 bases fitting TRBD1. Germline V gives CDR1 SGHTA, CDR2 FQGNSA. V lost 3 bases to trimming and J lost 5 bases; unmatched junction nucleotides: 2. The CDR3 has 13 amino acids. CDR3 bases: TGTGCCAGCAGCTTGACAGGGGAGGAGACCCAGTACTTC. This sequence encodes CASSLTGEETQYF.

The genes are TRBV5-8 and TRBJ1-5, with 7 bases matching TRBD1. The CDR3 contains 15 residues. Germline V CDR1 and CDR2: SGHTS, YDEGEE. Trimming took 0 bases from V and 7 from J; bases not matched to a gene: 7. The CDR3 DNA sequence: TGTGCCAGCAGCTTGGAACAGGGGAACAGGCAGCCCCAGCATTTT. This gives the protein CASSLEQGNRQPQHF.

The genes are TRBV5-6 and TRBJ2-5; TRBD2 matches at 8 bases. Germline CDR1 reads SGHDT; CDR2 reads YYEEEE. This CDR3 region has 15 residues. Trimming took 3 bases from V and 4 from J; bases not matched to a gene: 8. CDR3 residues: CASSSNGLARETQYF. The CDR3 DNA sequence: TGTGCCAGCAGCTCGAACGGACTAGCAAGAGAGACCCAGTACTTC.

The chain employs TRBV9 and TRBJ2-4; TRBD2 agrees at 7 bases. This CDR3 is built from 17 residues. CDR1 is SGDLS, CDR2 YYNGEE, per germline. Trimming took 4 bases from V and 3 from J; bases not matched to a gene: 13. This CDR3 reads CASSTSQTSLGKNIQYF. For the CDR3, the DNA is TGTGCCAGCAGCACTTCTCAGACTAGCCTTGGCAAAAACATTCAGTACTTC.

J is TRBJ2-1 and V is TRBV6-4; a weak D match, TRBD2 (6 bases). Germline-derived CDR1 and CDR2 are MRHNA and SNTAGT. Trimming took 3 bases from V and 0 from J, leaving 9 bases between them. The CDR3 covers 15 residues. The CDR3 spells CASSEVGGSYNEQFF. CDR3 coding DNA: TGTGCCAGCAGTGAAGTCGGGGGCTCCTACAATGAGCAGTTCTTC.

The rearrangement links TRBV6-1 to TRBJ1-4; TRBD1 might be the D (5 bases). The V gene's germline CDR1 is MNHNS and CDR2 SASEGT. The CDR3 contains 15 residues. The ends were cut back, 2 bases at V and 3 bases at J, with 10 bases in the middle. The CDR3 nucleotides read TGTGCCAGCAGTGAAACGACAGTCCCTAATGAAAAACTGTTTTTT. It yields the protein CASSETTVPNEKLFF.

The chain has TRBV28 and TRBJ1-2; D is unresolved. Germline V gene sequence: CDR1 MDHEN, CDR2 SYDVKM. Trimming took off 2 bases at V and 6 bases at J, with 13 bases between the two ends. CDR3 length equals 14 residues. Here the CDR3 reads CASSLVERSNGYTF. The CDR3 coding sequence is TGTGCCAGCAGTTTAGTAGAGAGGTCGAATGGCTACACCTTC.

Regarding this clone: This sample includes further DNA sequences coding for the same CDR3. J is TRBJ1-4 and V is TRBV18, with 7 nucleotides matching TRBD1. The CDR3 extends over 15 amino acids. From germline, CDR1 is KGHSH and CDR2 LQKENI. V trimming: 0 bases; J trimming: 5 bases; junction bases outside the gene matches: 3. The CDR3 sequence is CASSPPGTVNEKLFF. The CDR3 DNA follows: TGTGCCAGCTCACCACCAGGGACAGTCAATGAAAAACTGTTTTTT.

V and J are TRBV27 and TRBJ2-3; weak D call: TRBD2 (6 bases). V was trimmed by 4 bases and J by 1 base, leaving 9 bases between them. The CDR3 sequence is 14 residues long. Germline V gene lookup returns CDR1 MNHEY and CDR2 SMNVEV (reference sequence). This CDR3 reads CASSSGGGTDTQYF. Written as DNA, the CDR3 is TGTGCCAGCAGTTCCGGGGGAGGCACAGATACGCAGTATTTT.